This TCR beta chain was sequenced during a study of blood T cell dynamics during melanoma immunotherapy. CDR1 and CDR2 from the germline V gene are SGHDN and FVKESK. V lost 0 bases and J lost 2, with 12 bases in between. This CDR3 spans 16 amino acids. Measured with immunoSEQ multiplex PCR; TCRdb has only the in-frame clones, and not every one. The table includes approximately 4,900 clones, about nine tenths detected once. Regarding time point: week 3, after first cycle of checkpoint inhibitor. Response was assessed by RECIST 1.1 at 12 weeks, except two rapid progressors. No patient had earlier systemic cancer treatment, concurrent immunosuppressants, or another active cancer.

This TCR came from a human donor with melanoma. This sequence joins TRBV14 and TRBJ2-3, with a weak D call TRBD1 (6 bases). The source material was blood, sampled from a patient treated with checkpoint blockade. The CDR3 DNA reads TGTGCCAGCAGCCAAGATAGGGGGAGCCTCACAGATACGCAGTATTTT. This encodes CASSQDRGSLTDTQYF.